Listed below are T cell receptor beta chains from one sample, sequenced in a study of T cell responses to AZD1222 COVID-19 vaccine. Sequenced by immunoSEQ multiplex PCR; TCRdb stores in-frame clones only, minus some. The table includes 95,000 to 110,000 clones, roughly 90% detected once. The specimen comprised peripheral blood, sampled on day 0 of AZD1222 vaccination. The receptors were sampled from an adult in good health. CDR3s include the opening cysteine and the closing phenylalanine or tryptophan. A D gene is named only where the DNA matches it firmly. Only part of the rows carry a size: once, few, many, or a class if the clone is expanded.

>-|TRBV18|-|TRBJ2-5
CASSVTLFQETQYF
TGTGCCAGCTCGGTGACACTATTTCAAGAGACCCAGTACTTC
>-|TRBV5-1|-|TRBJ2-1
CASSFGLADYNEQFF
TGCGCCAGCAGCTTTGGGTTAGCAGATTACAATGAGCAGTTCTTC
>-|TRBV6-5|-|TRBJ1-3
CASSYGAASGNTIYF
TGTGCCAGCAGTTACGGGGCAGCCTCTGGAAACACCATATATTTT
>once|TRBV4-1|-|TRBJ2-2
CASNGLVGGPYTGELFF
TGCGCCAGCAACGGACTAGTGGGGGGGCCATACACCGGGGAGCTGTTTTTT
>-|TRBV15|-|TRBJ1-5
CATSRGDQVRSQPQHF
TGTGCCACCAGCAGAGGAGATCAGGTTCGGAGCCAGCCCCAGCATTTT
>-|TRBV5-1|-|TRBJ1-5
CASSLESNQPQHF
TGCGCCAGCAGCTTGGAGAGCAATCAGCCCCAGCATTTT
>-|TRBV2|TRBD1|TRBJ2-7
CASRIFRDRGYEQYF
TGTGCCAGCCGTATCTTCCGGGACAGGGGCTACGAGCAGTACTTC
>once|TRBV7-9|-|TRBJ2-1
CASSLSIYNEQFF
TGTGCCAGCAGCCTAAGTATCTACAATGAGCAGTTCTTC
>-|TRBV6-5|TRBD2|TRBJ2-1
CASRDLAGDHNEQFF
TGTGCCAGCAGGGACTTAGCGGGGGACCACAATGAGCAGTTCTTC
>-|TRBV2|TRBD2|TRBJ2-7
CASSPPGLAFYEQYF
TGTGCCAGCAGTCCCCCGGGACTAGCGTTCTACGAGCAGTACTTC
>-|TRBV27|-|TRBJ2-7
CASSLWQGPYEQYF
TGTGCCAGCAGTTTATGGCAGGGACCCTACGAGCAGTACTTC
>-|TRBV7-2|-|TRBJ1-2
CASSLALQSNYGYTF
TGTGCCAGCAGCTTGGCTCTTCAGAGCAACTATGGCTACACCTTC
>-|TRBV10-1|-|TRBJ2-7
CASTEGGPGTYEQYF
TGCGCCAGCACCGAGGGGGGTCCGGGGACCTACGAGCAGTACTTC
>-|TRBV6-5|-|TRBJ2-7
CASSRLVGAAYEQYF
TGTGCCAGCAGTCGCTTAGTGGGGGCCGCCTACGAGCAGTACTTC
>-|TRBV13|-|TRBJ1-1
CASSLGARREAFF
TGTGCCAGCAGCTTGGGAGCACGCAGGGAAGCTTTCTTT
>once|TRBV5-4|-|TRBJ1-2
CASSFASPGEDGYTF
TGTGCCAGCAGCTTTGCATCGCCAGGGGAAGATGGCTACACCTTC
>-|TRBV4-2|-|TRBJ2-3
CASSQVGGAGDTQYF
TGTGCCAGCAGCCAAGTAGGGGGGGCAGGGGATACGCAGTATTTT
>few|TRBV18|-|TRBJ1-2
CASSPPGNYGYTF
TGTGCCAGCTCACCACCCGGAAACTATGGCTACACCTTC
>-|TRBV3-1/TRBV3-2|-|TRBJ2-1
CASSQDAVMGYNEQFF
TGTGCCAGCAGCCAAGATGCGGTTATGGGGTACAATGAGCAGTTCTTC
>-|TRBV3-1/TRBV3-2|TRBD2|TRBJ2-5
CASSQDWLAGGLKETQYF
TGTGCCAGCAGCCAAGATTGGTTAGCGGGGGGCCTAAAAGAGACCCAGTACTTC
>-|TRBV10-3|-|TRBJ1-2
CAISVDSRGYTF
TGTGCCATCAGCGTAGACAGCCGCGGCTACACCTTC
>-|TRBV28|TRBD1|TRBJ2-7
CASRGDRGSSYEQYF
TGTGCCAGCAGGGGGGACAGGGGGAGCTCCTACGAGCAGTACTTC
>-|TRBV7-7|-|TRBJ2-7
CASCPERTHRPYEQYF
TGTGCCAGCTGCCCGGAGAGGACGCACCGTCCCTACGAGCAGTACTTC
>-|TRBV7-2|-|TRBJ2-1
CASSQVSGGYEQFF
TGTGCCAGCAGCCAGGTGTCGGGGGGCTATGAGCAGTTCTTC
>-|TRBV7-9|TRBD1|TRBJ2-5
CASSYPGTGHNQETQYF
TGTGCCAGCAGCTACCCCGGGACAGGGCACAACCAAGAGACCCAGTACTTC
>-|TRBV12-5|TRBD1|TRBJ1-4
CASGGDRGEKLFF
TGTGCTAGTGGGGGAGACAGGGGTGAAAAACTGTTTTTT
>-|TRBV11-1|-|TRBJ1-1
CASSLRDQSSEAFF
TGTGCCAGCAGCCTAAGGGACCAATCCTCTGAAGCTTTCTTT
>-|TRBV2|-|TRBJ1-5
CASSAGGRNQPQHF
TGTGCCAGCAGTGCGGGGGGCCGCAATCAGCCCCAGCATTTT
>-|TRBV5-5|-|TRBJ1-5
CASSQMWGSNQPQHF
TGTGCCAGCAGCCAGATGTGGGGTAGCAATCAGCCCCAGCATTTT
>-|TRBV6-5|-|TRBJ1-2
CASGVGYGYTF
TGTGCCAGCGGCGTGGGCTATGGCTACACCTTC
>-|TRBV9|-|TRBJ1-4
CASSVEGGKLFF
TGTGCCAGCAGCGTAGAGGGTGGAAAACTGTTTTTT
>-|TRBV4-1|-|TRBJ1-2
CASSQDPYQVLGFFGYTF
TGCGCCAGCAGCCAAGATCCGTATCAGGTCCTTGGCTTTTTTGGCTACACCTTC
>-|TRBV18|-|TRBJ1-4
CASSPSWDEKLFF
TGTGCCAGCTCACCCTCTTGGGATGAAAAACTGTTTTTT
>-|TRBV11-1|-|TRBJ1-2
CASSEQGIYGYTF
TGTGCCAGCAGCGAACAGGGAATCTATGGCTACACCTTC
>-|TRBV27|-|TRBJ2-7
CASSFSGSDEQYF
TGTGCCAGCAGTTTTTCGGGGTCGGATGAGCAGTACTTC
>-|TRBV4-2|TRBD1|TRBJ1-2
CASSQPGQGASGYTF
TGTGCCAGCAGCCAACCGGGACAGGGGGCTAGTGGCTACACCTTC
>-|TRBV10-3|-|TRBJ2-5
CAISESRGGAETQYF
TGTGCCATCAGTGAGTCGAGGGGGGGCGCCGAGACCCAGTACTTC
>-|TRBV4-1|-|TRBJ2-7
CASSQRGGLRSYEQYF
TGCGCCAGCAGCCAACGTGGGGGGCTCCGCTCCTACGAGCAGTACTTC
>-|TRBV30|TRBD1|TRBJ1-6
CAWSPTGAPFNSPLHF
TGTGCCTGGAGTCCTACAGGGGCCCCTTTTAATTCACCCCTCCACTTT
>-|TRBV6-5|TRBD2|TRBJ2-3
CASSYGLVGGDTQYF
TGTGCCAGCAGTTACGGACTAGTGGGGGGGGATACGCAGTATTTT